Sequencing of this T cell receptor beta chain was carried out in a study of cytotoxic CD8 clonotypes in ibrutinib-treated CLL (dated by TCRdb to the early 2020s). A note on the overall study: In this cohort, approximately 15 patients were treatment-naive and approximately twelve were relapsed/refractory, while around 17 had unmutated IGHV. On average, each sample yielded about 250,000 productive templates and about 95,000 productive rearrangements. Responses were partial in some 24 patients and complete in 2; after median about 70 months follow-up, some 15 stayed in remission and about twelve progressed. Samples at response were collected after a median of around twelve months of treatment, with a range of about 6 to 36 months. Of the 90 or so people in the trial, 26 had longitudinal samples available. Cryopreserved peripheral blood mononuclear cells were collected before treatment, at response, and at either disease progression or sustained remission.

General findings and caveats noted by the study authors: Sampling times were not matched between patients in sustained remission and patients whose disease was progressing, and lymph node repertoires were not examined. Baseline clonality was found to be higher than that of age-matched healthy donors and was strongly correlated with circulating CD8+ T-cell counts. Public clonotypes were rare and either contracted or stayed stable during treatment, and the rise in clonality at ibrutinib response reflected the expansion of private clonotypes. Clonality rose at ibrutinib response, remained stable during sustained remission, and dropped back toward baseline at progression.

CDR1 and CDR2 are drawn from the germline V gene: MNHEY, SVGAGI. The CDR3 runs 14 amino acids, cysteine and phenylalanine included. CDR3 DNA is the only sequence kept; it has 42 bases, read in frame from the first base. V is reduced by 6 bases and J by 2 bases, leaving a spacing of 14 bases between them. As concerns this clone: Its antigen has not been determined. No quality values exist for individual bases; no much larger clone is one base distant.

The goal of deep resolution MiSeq sequencing was a depth between 1 in 1 million and 1 in 200,000 T cells, and coverage averaged 10x per clonotype. TCR beta libraries were generated with the immunoSEQ hsTCRB Kit. Per the original workflow: ImmunoSEQ Data Assistant and ImmunoSEQ Analyzer were used for data analysis, and V, D and J genes were assigned according to IMGT definitions. Clonality, which ranges from 0 to 1, was calculated by subtracting the normalized Shannon entropy of productive rearrangement frequencies from one. Only overrepresented clonotypes making up at least 0.05% of the repertoire of each patient were included in the public clonotype analysis. About twelve repertoires from age-matched healthy donors, obtained from immuneACCESS, served as clonality controls. What TCRdb holds here is the immuneACCESS table cut down to in-frame rearrangements. Part of the clones is not present; checked against another copy, under half of the missing clones reflect an unresolved V gene, and the others are unexplained. D and trimming come from the DNA, and the V and J calls and clone size come from that table. The sample has some 300,000 clones on record, almost 80% of them singletons. The ten most abundant clones make up about 6.3% of the sample.

For TCR beta library preparation, 1.5 to 2 micrograms of genomic DNA was extracted from cryopreserved PBMCs. Longitudinal blood samples from CLL patients on ibrutinib monotherapy were analyzed using high-throughput TCR beta sequencing. Patients were enrolled in a phase 2 open-label single-center ibrutinib monotherapy trial. The V gene is TRBV6-5 and the J gene is TRBJ2-7, with the D gene not confidently named. The sequenced sample was PBMCs, obtained before ibrutinib treatment. The TCR originated in a human donor with chronic lymphocytic leukemia. At the DNA level, the sequence is TGTGCCAGCAGGACGGCATTCTCAACCTACGAGCAGTACTTC. Its protein is CASRTAFSTYEQYF.